This T cell receptor (beta chain) emerged from a study of blood T cell repertoires in COVID-19. Study as a whole: Samples came from the United States, Italy and Spain, spanning acute and convalescent COVID-19.

Trimming removed 0 bases from V and 1 base from J, with 9 bases in between. The CDR3 is 15 residues long. Looked up from germline, CDR1 is MNHEY and CDR2 is SVGAGI. As handled by the study authors: It was from reference gene primer amplification that nucleated cell counts were estimated. The protocol was immunoSEQ multiplex PCR, while the TCRdb copy is restricted to in-frame clones and leaves out a portion. V, J and clone size reflect that table, while D and trimming were determined from the DNA. Among over 150,000 clones listed, 80% were seen once. The participants were between about 18 and 95 years old and came from some 23 US areas. Each participant's cohort was designated according to participant-reported clinical history.

Sequencing was done on a sample of PBMCs or T cells enriched from blood (not recorded which). This TCR was recovered from a woman aged 60-75 years who had recovered from COVID-19. The chain is built from TRBV6-5 and TRBJ1-2; D remains unclear. The CDR3 spells CASSYSGYYNYGYTF. In DNA, the CDR3 is TGTGCCAGCAGTTACTCAGGTTACTATAACTATGGCTACACCTTC.